These T cell receptor beta chains were read from a single sample in a study of CD8 T cells in ankylosing spondylitis. MiXCR, run by TCRdb on the 5' RACE reads, gives a single entry per CDR3 protein. The sample records roughly 700,000 distinct CDR3 sequences, roughly 19% being singletons. Sequencing was performed on blood, either unsorted or a sorted T cell fraction (not recorded which). Receptors were obtained from a male donor with ankylosing spondylitis. CDR3s include the opening cysteine and the closing phenylalanine or tryptophan. D genes are given only for firm matches. Where a row states a size, it is once, few, many or the class of an expanded clone; other rows omit it.

j_call v_call d_call clone_size cdr3_aa cdr3_nt
TRBJ1-3 TRBV12-3/TRBV12-4 - - CASSAPSHNTIYF TGTGCCAGCAGTGCCCCCTCCCACAACACCATATATTTT
TRBJ1-1 TRBV28 - - CASSPPGHTEAFF TGTGCCAGCAGTCCCCCGGGACACACTGAAGCTTTCTTT
TRBJ2-2 TRBV7-9 - - CASSLRASGELFF TGTGCCAGCAGCTTACGGGCCTCCGGGGAGCTGTTTTTT
TRBJ1-3 TRBV5-1 - - CASSYEGTGIYGNTIYF TGCGCCAGCAGCTACGAAGGGACGGGCATTTATGGAAACACCATATATTTT
TRBJ1-4 TRBV7-9 - few CASRLGAGKLFF TGTGCCAGCAGGTTAGGGGCCGGCAAACTGTTTTTT
TRBJ1-2 TRBV29-1 TRBD1 few CSVVGQGAAGYTF TGCAGCGTTGTTGGACAGGGGGCTGCTGGCTACACCTTC
TRBJ1-4 TRBV7-2 - few CASTPTPGAGGNEKLFF TGTGCCAGCACCCCGACACCGGGCGCTGGGGGTAATGAAAAACTGTTTTTT
TRBJ2-7 TRBV7-3 - - CASSPYVGASYEQYF TGTGCCAGCAGCCCCTATGTTGGGGCTTCCTACGAGCAGTACTTC
TRBJ2-3 TRBV20-1 - few CSALGATATDTQYF TGCAGTGCCCTGGGGGCGACAGCTACAGATACGCAGTATTTT
TRBJ1-4 TRBV12-3/TRBV12-4 - few CASNHGSNNEKLFF TGTGCCAGCAATCACGGGTCAAATAATGAAAAACTGTTTTTT
TRBJ2-1 TRBV5-5 - few CASSLGTHEQFF TGTGCCAGCAGCTTGGGTACTCATGAGCAGTTCTTC
TRBJ2-2 TRBV7-8 - few CASSPLLAGSATGELFF TGTGCCAGCAGCCCCCTGCTAGCTGGGTCGGCCACCGGGGAGCTGTTTTTT
TRBJ2-7 TRBV2 TRBD2 - CASSEGRSGSSYEQYF TGTGCCAGCAGTGAAGGAAGGAGCGGGAGTTCCTACGAGCAGTACTTC
TRBJ2-1 TRBV29-1 - many CSADEGPSRHEQFF TGCAGCGCCGATGAGGGACCGAGTCGTCATGAGCAGTTCTTC
TRBJ2-1 TRBV7-2 - - CASSLGDRNGEQFF TGTGCCAGCAGCTTAGGTGACCGGAATGGTGAGCAGTTCTTC
TRBJ1-1 TRBV7-9 - many CASSLSTPNTEAFF TGTGCCAGCAGCTTATCAACACCGAACACTGAAGCTTTCTTT
TRBJ2-7 TRBV7-9 TRBD2 few CASSPRTSGRVNEQYF TGTGCCAGCAGCCCGCGGACTAGCGGGAGGGTAAACGAGCAGTACTTC
TRBJ2-3 TRBV6-2/TRBV6-3 - few CASHKDRWNTQYF TGTGCCAGCCACAAGGACCGCTGGAATACGCAGTATTTT
TRBJ2-2 TRBV28 - few CASSSSGPPNTGELFF TGTGCCAGCAGTTCCTCCGGACCCCCGAACACCGGGGAGCTGTTTTTT
TRBJ2-2 TRBV6-2/TRBV6-3 TRBD2 - CASTPLADTGELFF TGTGCCAGCACTCCTCTAGCGGACACCGGGGAGCTGTTTTTT
TRBJ2-7 TRBV29-1 - many CSVVALPPYEQYF TGCAGCGTTGTAGCTCTTCCCCCCTACGAGCAGTACTTC
TRBJ2-2 TRBV2 - few CASTSQAGNTGELFF TGTGCCAGCACTTCCCAAGCAGGGAACACCGGGGAGCTGTTTTTT
TRBJ2-4 TRBV5-6 - few CASSFRSGRTELAKNIQYF TGTGCCAGCAGCTTTCGAAGCGGTCGGACGGAATTAGCCAAAAACATTCAGTACTTC
TRBJ1-1 TRBV5-1 - - CASSLDRSDTEAFF TGCGCCAGCAGCTTGGACCGGAGTGACACTGAAGCTTTCTTT
TRBJ2-5 TRBV9 TRBD2 - CASSVEGSLGGETQYF TGTGCCAGCAGCGTAGAGGGCTCCCTGGGGGGGGAGACCCAGTACTTC
TRBJ2-2 TRBV12-3/TRBV12-4 TRBD1 - CASSLTGAGVRVDTGELFF TGTGCCAGCAGCCTGACAGGGGCAGGAGTCAGGGTGGACACCGGGGAGCTGTTTTTT
TRBJ2-1 TRBV9 TRBD2 - CASSVGGGSGNEQFF TGTGCCAGCAGCGTAGGGGGGGGTAGCGGCAATGAGCAGTTCTTC
TRBJ2-1 TRBV9 - - CASSGTYYNEQFF TGTGCCAGCAGCGGAACTTACTACAATGAGCAGTTCTTC
TRBJ2-1 TRBV5-4 - - CASSIDDNEQFF TGTGCCAGCAGCATCGATGACAATGAGCAGTTCTTC
TRBJ2-4 TRBV2 TRBD2 - CASSASGENIQYF TGTGCCAGCAGTGCTAGCGGGGAAAACATTCAGTACTTC
TRBJ2-3 TRBV25-1 - - CASRSGWGADTQYF TGTGCCAGCAGGTCTGGGTGGGGGGCAGATACGCAGTATTTT
TRBJ2-7 TRBV20-1 - many CSASPPGRQSNEQYF TGCAGTGCTAGCCCTCCGGGAAGGCAGTCCAACGAGCAGTACTTC
TRBJ2-1 TRBV6-1 TRBD1 few CASSGGQGFRLNEQFF TGTGCCAGCAGCGGGGGACAGGGGTTTAGGTTAAATGAGCAGTTCTTC
TRBJ2-5 TRBV20-1 TRBD2 - CSARRGSGPSGYQETQYF TGCAGTGCTAGACGAGGGTCGGGGCCTAGCGGGTACCAAGAGACCCAGTACTTC
TRBJ1-1 TRBV20-1 - few CSARGTWGASVNTEAFF TGCAGTGCTAGAGGCACGTGGGGGGCTTCGGTGAACACTGAAGCTTTCTTT
TRBJ2-3 TRBV29-1 TRBD1 many CSARDRGQDTQYF TGCAGCGCCAGGGACAGGGGACAAGATACGCAGTATTTT
TRBJ1-2 TRBV4-1 TRBD1 few CASSQDRTGLPPTDGYTF TGCGCCAGCAGCCAAGATAGGACAGGGCTCCCACCGACGGATGGCTACACCTTC
TRBJ2-3 TRBV20-1 - - CSARGSSMSLDTQYF TGCAGTGCTAGAGGGAGTTCAATGTCGCTGGATACGCAGTATTTT
TRBJ2-3 TRBV3-1 TRBD2 - CASSQTSGGPSTDTQYF TGTGCCAGCAGCCAAACTAGCGGGGGCCCTAGCACAGATACGCAGTATTTT
TRBJ2-7 TRBV7-9 - many CASSLASLSYEQYF TGTGCCAGCAGCTTAGCTAGCCTTTCCTACGAGCAGTACTTC
TRBJ2-2 TRBV12-3/TRBV12-4 - few CASSLAWGGLYGELFF TGTGCCAGCAGTTTAGCGTGGGGGGGGCTTTACGGGGAGCTGTTTTTT
TRBJ2-7 TRBV4-2 - few CASSQDRVDSYEQYF TGTGCCAGCAGCCAAGATCGCGTGGACTCCTACGAGCAGTACTTC
TRBJ2-5 TRBV6-1 - - CASRVQVQETQYF TGTGCCAGCAGGGTACAAGTTCAAGAGACCCAGTACTTC
TRBJ2-3 TRBV2 - - CASQRRGSTDTQYF TGTGCCTCCCAAAGGAGAGGGAGCACAGATACGCAGTATTTT
TRBJ1-4 TRBV28 - - CASSLGREWEKLFF TGTGCCAGCAGTTTGGGGCGCGAGTGGGAAAAACTGTTTTTT
TRBJ1-2 TRBV12-3/TRBV12-4 - many CASSRSGEGNYGYTF TGTGCCAGCAGTCGTTCAGGGGAGGGGAACTATGGCTACACCTTC
TRBJ2-5 TRBV20-1 TRBD1 - CSAREQGAGETQYF TGCAGTGCTAGAGAGCAGGGGGCAGGAGAGACCCAGTACTTC
TRBJ2-7 TRBV4-3 TRBD2 - CASSQWTSGYEQYF TGCGCCAGCAGCCAATGGACTAGCGGGTACGAGCAGTACTTC
TRBJ2-2 TRBV30 - - CAWSWDWAGELFF TGTGCCTGGAGCTGGGATTGGGCCGGGGAGCTGTTTTTT
TRBJ2-1 TRBV7-8 TRBD2 - CASAEGTSGGGAYNEQFF TGTGCCAGCGCCGAGGGGACTAGCGGGGGTGGCGCCTACAATGAGCAGTTCTTC
TRBJ2-3 TRBV11-1 - - CASSLAWSDPQYF TGTGCCAGCAGCTTAGCGTGGTCAGATCCTCAGTATTTT